A selection of T cell receptor beta chains follows, all from one sample in a study of T cell repertoires in cytomegalovirus infection. In TCRdb, the reads were re-called with MiXCR into one record per CDR3 protein. The sample yields roughly 600,000 distinct CDR3 sequences, roughly 26% seen once. The specimen was CD8+ T cells from PBMCs. The receptor source for this set is a human donor in good health (CMV status not recorded). Some clones in this sample may be carry-over from other donors' samples. Each CDR3 is given without its conserved first and last residue. The order of the fields is V gene, CDR3 protein.

TRBV7-2	ASSPISAGVDQY
TRBV10-3	AFSAAGGEGISEAF
TRBV7-2	ASSPGRTGSGANVLT
TRBV4-1	ASSQIRVLLAGGDNEQF
TRBV7-2	ASSRVEREGLIYEQF
TRBV3-1	ASSQEGTANQPQH
TRBV12-3/TRBV12-4	ASSLVTGYYEQY
TRBV29-1	SVARDRNTEAF
TRBV7-9	ASSRRPYMEEDYEQY
TRBV14	ASSGLAEETQY
TRBV2	ASRLSEAF
TRBV11-3	ASSPGLTGELF
TRBV4-1	ASSQDPRGDQPQH
TRBV14	ASSQVLYGADTQY
TRBV24-1	ATRQGAGDNEQF
TRBV7-8	ASSTGQGRLF
TRBV12-3/TRBV12-4	ASSRPGGLATEAF
TRBV28	ASSFIHDLNTEAF
TRBV6-5	ASSYAAGWQPQH
TRBV20-1	SAYIRDIGLDTQY
TRBV13	ASSTGTGAYGYT
TRBV7-6	ASSLAEPPQYEQY
TRBV12-3/TRBV12-4	VSRLGGQVNEQY
TRBV2	ASSESSGGPYNEQF
TRBV11-3	ASSPQGLANTGELF
TRBV5-8	ASSSLGDEAF
TRBV7-9	ASSLARTGFDQPQH
TRBV29-1	SVDAPPEDILGLYTEAF
TRBV7-9	ASMSVGANYGYT
TRBV7-9	ASSLAGDNYGYT
TRBV7-1	ASSAPDRTHGYT
TRBV19	ASSPALAGGALDTDTQY
TRBV6-2/TRBV6-3	ASSYSIQGPYNEQF
TRBV12-5	ASGFTISSDDTEAF
TRBV12-3/TRBV12-4	ASSEIRTGEETQY
TRBV12-3/TRBV12-4	ASSFQTGPVPATNEKLF
TRBV28	ASSFTGALGGDGYT
TRBV11-1	ASSRTGSGNTIY
TRBV7-6	ASCLLPVDLGETQY
TRBV6-6	ASSSGVGTGGAGAF
TRBV12-3/TRBV12-4	ASSLRGRGTGELF
TRBV20-1	SARATSGDYNEQF
TRBV10-3	AISEPELHGTGELF
TRBV10-3	AISESPLQIETQY
TRBV28	ASSPRQALEETQY
TRBV29-1	SGKGTEQF
TRBV7-4	ASSFNLTSGGLLKETQY
TRBV5-4	ASSSSGDRVNEQY
TRBV2	ASLGTSSYEQY
TRBV5-1	ASSLGSTGFTHNEQF
TRBV12-3/TRBV12-4	ASSSAGQGSADTQY
TRBV6-2/TRBV6-3	ASSYPDRRNQPQH
TRBV4-2	ASSQFYRESGNQPQH